This T cell receptor (beta chain) was recorded in a study of siplizumab effects on memory and regulatory T cells. Overall study: Paired reactions compared siplizumab at 1 ug/mL with no drug, using mixed lymphocyte reactions.

As regards this clone: Its target is unknown.

Study-wide points: Treg origin accounted for an average of roughly 65% of mappable alloreactive CD4+ clones with siplizumab and about 27% in controls.

J lost 3 bases, V lost 6 bases, and 2 bases had no gene match. CDR1 MGHRA and CDR2 YSYEKL come from the germline V gene. The length of the CDR3 is 13 residues. In the mixed lymphocyte reaction, cells were cocultured for less than 7 days at 37°C. Each population got its own dye, CFSE for responder PBMCs and Violet Dye for stimulator PBMCs, and they were put together 1:1. Sequencing was performed with immunoSEQ multiplex PCR; in TCRdb, only in-frame clones are kept and a portion is missing. Here the sample spans about 13,000 clones, almost 40% being singletons. Sequenced material: CFSE-low (dividing) CD8+ T cells sorted from an allogeneic mixed lymphocyte reaction. V usage is TRBV4-1 and J usage is TRBJ2-7; 10 nucleotides line up with TRBD2. This sequence originates from a human donor in good health; the cells came from an allogeneic mixed lymphocyte reaction. For the CDR3, the DNA is TGCGCCAGCAGTCTAGCGGGGGACTACGAGCAGTACTTC. Residues: CASSLAGDYEQYF.